This T cell receptor (beta chain) was recovered during a study of shared clonotypes between healthy human individuals. Study at large: Per donor, three plates held CD4 naive cells, three held CD4 memory, two held CD8 naive and one held CD8 memory.

It was CD45RO-negative cells, positively selected for CCR7, that made up naive CD8 cells, with terminally differentiated effector memory CD45RA+ cells excluded. Study-level results: It was the few donors that limited the genetic and exposure-history diversity represented. Exclusively blood specimens were collected; tissue repertoires likely differ.

This CDR3 spans 14 amino acids. Between the trimmed V and J ends, which lost 6 bases and 2 bases, there was a span of 14 bases. Germline loops: CDR1 LGHNT, CDR2 FRNRAP. A single count supports this clone. Its antigen is still unknown. Sequencing was performed with immunoSEQ multiplex PCR; in TCRdb, only in-frame clones are kept and a portion is missing. The sample gives roughly 2 million clones, over 85% of which show up once; more than 0.95% is in the top ten. This receptor was taken from a man between 18 and 29 years old in good health. The V gene is TRBV12-5, the J gene TRBJ2-7, with unresolved D. Specimen: naive CD8+ T cells sorted from blood. In nucleotides, the CDR3 is TGTGCTAGTGGGAACATAGTCGATGCCTACGAGCAGTACTTC. It yields the protein CASGNIVDAYEQYF. Full variable domain (remainder filled in from reference TRBV12-5 and TRBJ2-7): DARVTQTPRHKVTEMGQEVTMRCQPILGHNTVFWYRQTMMQGLELLAYFRNRAPLDDSGMPKDRFSAEMPDATLATLKIQPSEPRDSAVYFCASGNIVDAYEQYFGPGTRLTVT.